These T cell receptor beta chains were read from a single sample in a study of blood T cell repertoires in COVID-19. The table came from immunoSEQ multiplex PCR; TCRdb's copy has only in-frame clones and leaves some out. The sample holds 200,000 to 300,000 clones; around nine tenths are singletons and the top ten take 2.5% to 3.5%. Sequencing used PBMCs or T cells enriched from blood (not recorded which). The receptors shown here come from a middle-aged woman who had been exposed to COVID-19. Each CDR3 is given with its conserved first and last residue. The D gene is left open where the match is weak. Only some rows state a clone size, as once, few, many or a class for expanded clones.

j_gene,abundance,d_gene,v_gene,CDR3nt,CDR3aa
TRBJ1-1,.,.,TRBV6-5,TGTGCCAGCAGTTATCGGGAGACTGAAGCTTTCTTT,CASSYRETEAFF
TRBJ1-6,.,TRBD1,TRBV5-4,TGTGCCAGCAGCTTGTCAGGGGGATTTTATAATTCACCCCTCCACTTT,CASSLSGGFYNSPLHF
TRBJ2-3,.,TRBD2,TRBV7-2,TGTGCCAGCAGCTTAGCCGGCGGTTCACTGACTAGCGGGAGGGCCCATACGCAGTATTTT,CASSLAGGSLTSGRAHTQYF
TRBJ1-3,.,.,TRBV13,TGTGCCAGCAGAATCTCTCAGATCTCTGGAAACACCATATATTTT,CASRISQISGNTIYF
TRBJ1-2,.,TRBD1,TRBV19,TGTGCCACCATCGACAGGGGACCACACTATGGCTACACCTTC,CATIDRGPHYGYTF
TRBJ1-2,.,.,TRBV28,TGTGCCAGCAGCTCAAGCGCCTTCGGCTACACCTTC,CASSSSAFGYTF
TRBJ2-7,.,.,TRBV24-1,TGTGCCACCAGTGATCCCGCGGACGGAGGCTACGAGCAGTACTTC,CATSDPADGGYEQYF
TRBJ1-2,.,TRBD1,TRBV29-1,TGCAGCGGTGGGACAGGGACTAACTATGGCTACACCTTC,CSGGTGTNYGYTF
TRBJ2-5,.,TRBD2,TRBV25-1,TGTGCCAGCAGTGCGAGGGGACTAGCGGGGGTTCTCAGTGAGACCCAGTACTTC,CASSARGLAGVLSETQYF
TRBJ1-2,.,.,TRBV2,TGTGCCAGCAGTGGGGCCAGGGATAACGGCTACACCTTC,CASSGARDNGYTF
TRBJ2-3,.,.,TRBV6-5,TGTGCCAGCAGTTACACGGGAGCCCTCGGCACAGATACGCAGTATTTT,CASSYTGALGTDTQYF
TRBJ2-3,.,TRBD2,TRBV6-1,TGTGCCAGCAGTGAATGGGGACTAGCGGGGGGGTCAGATACGCAGTATTTT,CASSEWGLAGGSDTQYF
TRBJ2-7,.,.,TRBV27,TGTGCCAGCAGCCGGAGGGCGGGGGCCCAACTGGGCACCTACGAGCAGTACTTC,CASSRRAGAQLGTYEQYF
TRBJ1-4,.,.,TRBV4-2,TGTGCCAGCAGCCACCCAACGGGGTTGGGGGAAAAACTGTTTTTT,CASSHPTGLGEKLFF
TRBJ1-6,.,TRBD1,TRBV28,TGTGCCAGCAGCGAAACAGGGGGAAGGCCCCTCCACTTT,CASSETGGRPLHF
TRBJ2-1,.,TRBD1,TRBV19,TGTGCCAGTAGTATTATGGGACAGGGCCCTTACAATGAGCAGTTCTTC,CASSIMGQGPYNEQFF
TRBJ2-3,.,TRBD2,TRBV5-8,TGTGCCAGCAGCTTAGTCGCTCTAGCGGGAGGCGCGGATACGCAGTATTTT,CASSLVALAGGADTQYF
TRBJ1-1,.,.,TRBV30,TGTGCCTGGAGCCCAGTGGGGCAGGAACGAGCTTTCTTT,CAWSPVGQERAFF
TRBJ1-2,.,.,TRBV28,TGTGCCAGCGCCCCGGGGGGATCAGGAGGCTACACCTTC,CASAPGGSGGYTF
TRBJ1-1,.,TRBD1,TRBV10-3,TGTGCCATCACCGGGACAGGGGTTGACACTGAAGCTTTCTTT,CAITGTGVDTEAFF
TRBJ2-3,few,TRBD2,TRBV6-2/TRBV6-3,TGTGCCAGCAGTGGAGCGGGGGGGGCGGATACGCAGTATTTT,CASSGAGGADTQYF
TRBJ2-1,once,TRBD2,TRBV7-4,TGTGCCAGCAGCTTTAGACTTAAATTAGGACTAGCGGACTCCTACAATGAGCAGTTCTTC,CASSFRLKLGLADSYNEQFF
TRBJ1-2,.,.,TRBV12-3/TRBV12-4,TGTGCCAGCAGTTACATGTCCTATGGCTACACCTTC,CASSYMSYGYTF
TRBJ1-5,.,.,TRBV19,TGTGCCAGTAGTATTCTAGAAGGAGTAAGCAATCAGCCCCAGCATTTT,CASSILEGVSNQPQHF
TRBJ1-1,.,.,TRBV9,TGTGCCAGCAGCCCCTTCGGGGTTTTGTCTGAAGCTTTCTTT,CASSPFGVLSEAFF
TRBJ1-1,.,TRBD1,TRBV30,TGTGCCTGGATCGGGACAGGGACAGGGGACACTGAAGCTTTCTTT,CAWIGTGTGDTEAFF
TRBJ1-1,.,TRBD1,TRBV30,TGTGCCTGGAGCCCAGGGCGGACAGGGGGAAGATTGAACACTGAAGCTTTCTTT,CAWSPGRTGGRLNTEAFF
TRBJ1-1,.,.,TRBV24-1,TGTGCCACCAGTGACCCCTTAAACACTGAAGCTTTCTTT,CATSDPLNTEAFF
TRBJ2-7,few,TRBD1,TRBV19,TGTGCCAGTAGTCTATACGCCAGGGGGCCGTCCTACGAGCAGTACTTC,CASSLYARGPSYEQYF
TRBJ1-2,.,.,TRBV5-6,TGTGCCAGCAGCTGGGGGCAGGGAGTTGGCTACACCTTC,CASSWGQGVGYTF
TRBJ2-3,few,.,TRBV7-2,TGTGCCAGCAGCCAACAGGGCCCCCCAGATACGCAGTATTTT,CASSQQGPPDTQYF
TRBJ1-5,once,TRBD1,TRBV4-2,TGTGCCAGCAGCCAAGAACAGGGGGCACTCAATCAGCCCCAGCATTTT,CASSQEQGALNQPQHF
TRBJ1-2,once,.,TRBV2,TGTGCCAGCAGTGAGGCCGAACCGGGACTATCCCATGGCTACACCTTC,CASSEAEPGLSHGYTF
TRBJ1-1,once,.,TRBV29-1,TGCAGCGTTGCGCTGGCAGCTAGGAACACTGAAGCTTTCTTT,CSVALAARNTEAFF
TRBJ1-6,few,TRBD1,TRBV5-1,TGTGCCAGCAGCACCGGGGACAGCCTAAATTCACCCCTCCACTTT,CASSTGDSLNSPLHF
TRBJ2-3,.,TRBD2,TRBV5-1,TGTGCCAGCAGCTTGGTTGGCGGGAGTTCGGTAGATACGCAGTATTTT,CASSLVGGSSVDTQYF
TRBJ1-3,.,TRBD1,TRBV6-5,TGTGCCAGCAGTACCCAGGACAGGGGGCTGAACACCATATATTTT,CASSTQDRGLNTIYF
TRBJ1-2,once,.,TRBV6-6,TGTGCCAGCAGTTACTCGATGCTGGGGGCTGACTATGGCTACACCTTC,CASSYSMLGADYGYTF
TRBJ1-2,.,TRBD1,TRBV24-1,TGTGCCACACTTTCGTCGGTTACAGGGGTATACACCTTC,CATLSSVTGVYTF
TRBJ2-1,.,.,TRBV29-1,TGCAGCGTGGCCCGACTCGTATCCTACAATGAGCAGTTCTTC,CSVARLVSYNEQFF
TRBJ1-6,few,.,TRBV11-2,TGTGCCAGCAGTCAAACCCAGGGGAGTTCACCCCTCCACTTT,CASSQTQGSSPLHF
TRBJ2-1,.,.,TRBV5-1,TGCGCCAGCAGCCCAGGGGTCCGGGGCTCCTACAATGAGCAGTTCTTC,CASSPGVRGSYNEQFF
TRBJ1-4,.,.,TRBV12-5,TGTGCTAGTGGTTTGGGGCGGGGGGCAGAGGAAAAACTGTTTTTT,CASGLGRGAEEKLFF
TRBJ2-5,.,.,TRBV29-1,TGCAGCGTTGGGAGGGCAATTCAAGAGACCCAGTACTTC,CSVGRAIQETQYF
TRBJ2-5,.,TRBD1,TRBV7-9,TGTGCCAGCAGCTCGGACAGGGGAGAGACCCAGTACTTC,CASSSDRGETQYF
TRBJ2-7,.,.,TRBV6-2/TRBV6-3,TGTGCCAGCAGTTACCCCGATCTATACGAGCAGTACTTC,CASSYPDLYEQYF
TRBJ2-7,.,TRBD2,TRBV29-1,TGCAGCTTAACGATAGCGGGACACTCCTACGAGCAGTACTTC,CSLTIAGHSYEQYF
TRBJ2-5,.,TRBD1,TRBV7-2,TGTGCCAGCAGCAAGAGGACAGGGGAACAAGAGACCCAGTACTTC,CASSKRTGEQETQYF
TRBJ2-3,.,TRBD2,TRBV9,TGTGCCAGCAGCGTAGTGGGACTAGCGGGAGGGCCGAGAGATACGCAGTATTTT,CASSVVGLAGGPRDTQYF
TRBJ1-1,once,.,TRBV19,TGTGCCAGTAGCTTTAGGGGGGGCTCTTTTACGAACACTGAAGCTTTCTTT,CASSFRGGSFTNTEAFF
TRBJ1-2,once,.,TRBV28,TGTGCCAGCAGTTCCGGACCCGGGAGCTATGGCTACACCTTC,CASSSGPGSYGYTF
TRBJ1-2,.,.,TRBV18,TGTGCCAGCTCACCCTCTTTATCAGGGGAGTACGGCTACACCTTC,CASSPSLSGEYGYTF
TRBJ1-5,once,.,TRBV6-1,TGTGCCAGCAGTGACCCAGGGACTGACAAGCCCCAGCATTTT,CASSDPGTDKPQHF
TRBJ2-1,.,.,TRBV3-1/TRBV3-2,TGTGCCAGCAGCCAAGCGGGGTTGGGTGAGCAGTTCTTC,CASSQAGLGEQFF